The 15 T cell receptor beta chains presented below share a single source sample, sequenced in a study of OX40 agonist ivuxolimab in advanced cancers. Profiled with immunoSEQ multiplex PCR; TCRdb holds only in-frame clones, not every one. This sample has about 100,000 clones, with roughly 95% found just once. The sample consisted of CD4+ or CD8+ T cells sorted from blood, taken in a trial of the OX40 agonist ivuxolimab. These receptors originate from an adult with an advanced solid tumor such as melanoma, head and neck, liver or kidney cancer.

The V call is TRBV2, the J call TRBJ2-5; 9 nucleotides match TRBD1. The CDR3 extends over 13 amino acids. The germline V gene encodes CDR1 SNHLY and CDR2 FYNNEI. The ends lost 6 bases at V and 4 bases at J; junction bases unmatched: 3. Written as DNA, the CDR3 is TGTGCCAGCAGATTGGGACAGGGAGAGACCCAGTACTTC. Its protein is CASRLGQGETQYF.

This chain links TRBV18 with TRBJ1-1; 8 nucleotides agree with TRBD1. From germline, CDR1 is KGHSH and CDR2 LQKENI. CDR3 length: 14 residues. J gave up 1 base and V 6 bases, and 4 bases lay outside the gene matches. This CDR3 is CASSPGQANTEAFF. The CDR3 DNA is TGTGCCAGCTCCCCGGGACAGGCGAACACTGAAGCTTTCTTT.

The chain carries TRBV5-1 and TRBJ2-2; the D is unclear. Germline V gene lookup returns CDR1 SGHRS and CDR2 YFSETQ. The V gene lost 3 bases and the J gene lost 5 bases, with 14 bases spanning the gap. CDR3 length: 15 residues. CDR3 residues: CASSSPIKVTGELFF. Written as DNA, the CDR3 is TGCGCCAGCAGCTCGCCAATCAAGGTGACCGGGGAGCTGTTTTTT.

This chain joins TRBV6-6 and TRBJ2-7; a weak D match, TRBD1 (7 bases). Germline CDR1 MNHNY, CDR2 SVGAGI (reference sequence). V was cut by 2 bases and J by 11 bases, with 13 bases left in between. CDR3 size: 12 residues. CDR3: CASSYPQGGEYF. The CDR3 DNA sequence: TGTGCCAGCAGTTACCCCCAGGGGGGAGAGTACTTC.

This clone was found once. The rearrangement joins TRBV4-3 to TRBJ2-1; 7 bases line up with TRBD2. CDR3 length: 17 residues. V lost 4 bases, J lost 0 bases, and 9 bases stayed unmatched. CDR1 and CDR2 (germline): LGHNA, YSLEER. CDR3 bases: TGCGCCAGCAGCCTTCAACCATCTAGCGGCTCCTACAATGAGCAGTTCTTC. Translating it yields CASSLQPSSGSYNEQFF.

The chain combines TRBV15 with TRBJ1-4; D perhaps matches TRBD1 (5 bases). Germline V CDR1 and CDR2: LNHNV, YYDKDF (reference sequence). The CDR3 covers 17 residues. V lost 0 bases, J lost 3 bases, and 14 bases lay in between. Written as DNA, the CDR3 is TGTGCCACCAGCAGAGAAAGGTGGGACTCGGCTAATGAAAAACTGTTTTTT. It encodes CATSRERWDSANEKLFF.

This clone was found once. The rearrangement uses TRBV18 and TRBJ2-5; TRBD2 might be the D (5 bases). The V end was cut by 6 bases, the J end by 3 bases, with 14 bases between. The CDR3 has 14 amino acids. CDR1 is KGHSH, CDR2 LQKENI, per germline. Here the CDR3 DNA reads TGTGCCAGCTCTCCTTGGACCGGGGAAGAGACCCAGTACTTC. This gives the protein CASSPWTGEETQYF. The whole variable domain, filled in from reference TRBV18 and TRBJ2-5, reads NAGVMQNPRHLVRRRGQEARLRCSPMKGHSHVYWYRQLPEEGLKFMVYLQKENIIDESGMPKERFSAEFPKEGPSILRIQQVVRGDSAAYFCASSPWTGEETQYFGPGTRLLVL.

The chain links TRBV4-3 to TRBJ2-2, with TRBD1 identical over 9 bases. J lost 6 bases, V lost 4 bases, and 6 bases had no gene match. From germline, CDR1 is LGHNA and CDR2 YSLEER. The CDR3 spans 15 residues. The CDR3 nucleotides read TGCGCCAGCAGCCCCCGGGACAGGGATCCCGGGGAGCTGTTTTTT. This gives the protein CASSPRDRDPGELFF.

The CDR3 loop is CASSLTAGNSYNEQFF. The CDR3 DNA is TGTGCCAGCAGCTTAACGGCCGGGAACTCCTACAATGAGCAGTTCTTC. The genes are TRBV7-3 and TRBJ2-1; D may be TRBD2 (5 bases). There are 16 residues in the CDR3. Trimming pared 0 bases from V and 0 bases from J, leaving 9 bases between. From germline, CDR1 is SGHTA and CDR2 FQGTGA.

Only one count was recorded for this clone. The CDR3 DNA reads as TGTGCCAGTAGCGGACGTGGTTACTATAATTCACCCCTCCACTTT. This gives the protein CASSGRGYYNSPLHF. The chain couples TRBV7-9 to TRBJ1-6; no clear D. V was cut by 9 bases and J by 3 bases, with 15 bases left in between. The CDR3 length is 15 residues. Germline V gives CDR1 SEHNR, CDR2 FQNEAQ (reference sequence).

This rearrangement joins TRBV9 to TRBJ2-1; 7 positions match TRBD2. With V trimmed by 3 bases and J by 0 bases, 6 bases remained unmatched. Germline CDR1 and CDR2: SGDLS and YYNGEE. The CDR3 runs 16 residues. In nucleotides, the CDR3 is TGTGCCAGCAGCGCCTCTAGCGGCAGCTCCTACAATGAGCAGTTCTTC. This codes for CASSASSGSSYNEQFF.

This rearrangement joins TRBV5-1 to TRBJ2-2; 9 bases align to TRBD2. Germline loops: CDR1 SGHRS, CDR2 YFSETQ. This CDR3 has 15 amino acids. V was clipped by 7 bases and J by 7 bases; unmatched bases: 11. The chain's CDR3 is CASRHSGSRGGELFF. The DNA for the CDR3 is TGCGCCAGCCGACATAGCGGGAGTCGGGGCGGGGAGCTGTTTTTT. The full variable domain, rest sourced from reference TRBV5-1 and TRBJ2-2, is KAGVTQTPRYLIKTRGQQVTLSCSPISGHRSVSWYQQTPGQGLQFLFEYFSETQRNKGNFPGRFSGRQFSNSRSEMNVSTLELGDSALYLCASRHSGSRGGELFFGEGSRLTVL.

V gene TRBV11-3 combines with J gene TRBJ2-3; 12 positions agree with TRBD2. V was pared by 5 bases and J by 7 bases, with 16 bases of the junction left unmatched. Germline V gene sequence: CDR1 SGHNT, CDR2 YENEEA. The CDR3 length is 18 residues. CDR3 bases: TGTGCCAGCAGCCCGCGGACTAGCGGGGCCCTTGGGGAAAATACGCAGTATTTT. It yields the protein CASSPRTSGALGENTQYF.

The V gene is TRBV28, the J gene TRBJ2-7, with 8 bases lining up with TRBD1. The CDR3 runs to 15 residues. The V gene's germline CDR1 is MDHEN and CDR2 SYDVKM. J gave up 7 bases and V 2 bases, and 10 bases lay outside the gene matches. This CDR3 is CASSLVQGAQEEQYF. CDR3 nucleotides: TGTGCCAGCAGTTTAGTGCAGGGGGCACAGGAAGAGCAGTACTTC. Full variable domain (rest looked up from reference TRBV28 and TRBJ2-7): DVKVTQSSRYLVKRTGEKVFLECVQDMDHENMFWYRQDPGLGLRLIYFSYDVKMKEKGDIPEGYSVSREKKERFSLILESASTNQTSMYLCASSLVQGAQEEQYFGPGTRLTVT.

The V and J genes are TRBV7-2 and TRBJ1-3, with 8 bases fitting TRBD1. V trimming: 4 bases; J trimming: 2 bases; junction bases outside the gene matches: 7. The germline V gene encodes CDR1 SGHTA and CDR2 FQGNSA. The CDR3 covers 16 residues. The chain's CDR3 is CASSSDRTGTGNTIYF. CDR3 bases: TGTGCCAGCAGCTCCGACCGGACAGGGACTGGAAACACCATATATTTT.